Listed here are 32 T cell receptor beta chains from one sample, sequenced in a study of blood T cells in healthy people across ages. The second PCR ran about 6 to 12 cycles with a sample-barcoded 5' primer and J-beta primers. TCRdb itself ran the 5' RACE reads through MiXCR, one entry per CDR3 protein. The table shows 1,800,000 or so distinct CDR3 sequences, with around 40% occurring only once. Material: blood. The origin of the receptors is a human donor in good health.

At least ten counts were recorded for this clonotype. The rearrangement joins TRBV6-6 to TRBJ2-7, with D possibly TRBD1 on 5 matching bases. The length of the CDR3 is 14 residues. Germline loops: CDR1 MNHNY, CDR2 SVGAGI (reference sequence). The V end lost 5 bases, the J end lost 7 bases, and 18 bases lay between the germline ends. CDR3 in DNA: TGTGCCAGCAGTCCGGCAGCAGGGTCTTGGGAGCAGTACTTC. It translates to CASSPAAGSWEQYF.

This clonotype was found a few times. The chain is built from TRBV5-1 and TRBJ2-4; D is unclear. Trimming took 4 bases from V and 8 from J, leaving 22 bases between them. The CDR3 contains 16 residues. Germline CDR1 is SGHRS and CDR2 is YFSETQ. Written as DNA, the CDR3 is TGCGCCAGCAGCCCAATCCCAGGACGGTCGGCGGACATTCAGTACTTC. It encodes CASSPIPGRSADIQYF.

This clonotype was seen a handful of times. This sequence joins TRBV12-3 or TRBV12-4 and TRBJ1-1; possible D gene TRBD1, 5 bases. The CDR3 runs 15 residues. V dropped 6 bases and J dropped 1 base, with 15 bases sitting between them. Here the CDR3 DNA reads TGTGCCAGCAGCCCCTGGGGGTTGCAGAACACTGAAGCTTTCTTT. Encoded protein: CASSPWGLQNTEAFF.

V gene TRBV4-1 combines with J gene TRBJ1-5; D gene ambiguous. The CDR3 totals 15 residues. CDR1 is MGHRA, CDR2 YSYEKL, per germline. V lost 0 bases to trimming and J lost 2 bases, with 8 bases between them. Here the CDR3 DNA reads TGCGCCAGCAGCCAAGAGGGGAACGGCAATCAGCCCCAGCATTTT. Protein product: CASSQEGNGNQPQHF.

The chain recombines TRBV3-1 with TRBJ1-1, with D possibly matching TRBD1 (5 bases). The CDR3 runs to 12 residues. The germline CDR1 and CDR2 sequences are LGHDT and YNNKEL (reference sequence). Trimming removed 8 bases at V and 9 bases at J, with 16 bases between. CDR3 protein: CASGGGSAKAFF. CDR3 bases: TGTGCCAGCGGTGGGGGGTCGGCTAAAGCTTTCTTT. Full variable domain (rest looked up from reference TRBV3-1 and TRBJ1-1): DTAVSQTPKYLVTQMGNDKSIKCEQNLGHDTMYWYKQDSKKFLKIMFSYNNKELIINETVPNRFSPKSPDKAHLNLHINSLELGDSAVYFCASGGGSAKAFFGQGTRLTVV.

This clonotype was seen repeatedly, ten times or more. CDR3 in DNA: TGTGCCAGCAGTTCGGTCTCGAACACTGAAGCTTTCTTT. It codes for CASSSVSNTEAFF. This chain connects TRBV12-3 or TRBV12-4 to TRBJ1-1, with D unclear. The CDR3 has 13 amino acids. Trimming cost V 4 bases and J 1 base, with 7 bases left between them.

This chain joins TRBV6-2 or TRBV6-3 and TRBJ1-1; no firm D call. CDR1 is MNHEY, CDR2 SVGEGT, per germline. This CDR3 is 14 amino acids long. V was pared by 2 bases and J by 10 bases, with 17 bases between. The CDR3 DNA reads as TGTGCCAGCAGTTACGGCGGAGAACGTCACAGAGCTTTCTTT. Residues: CASSYGGERHRAFF.

This clonotype was picked up a small number of times. This chain links TRBV6-2 or TRBV6-3 with TRBJ1-6; the D gene is possibly TRBD1 (6 bases). CDR1 MNHEY and CDR2 SVGEGT come from the germline V gene. V lost 2 bases, J lost 8 bases, and 10 bases lay in between. The CDR3 is made up of 14 amino acids. The CDR3 is CASSYGGADSPLHF. The CDR3 DNA reads as TGTGCCAGCAGTTACGGGGGCGCGGATTCACCCCTCCACTTT.

J is TRBJ2-6 and V is TRBV20-1; D remains ambiguous. Looked up from germline, CDR1 is DFQATT and CDR2 is SNEGSKA (reference sequence). The CDR3 has 13 amino acids. V lost 1 base and J lost 3, with 4 bases in between. In DNA form, the CDR3 reads TGCAGTGCTAGAGGTTATGGGGCCAACGTCCTGACTTTC. Translated: CSARGYGANVLTF.

This clonotype has ten or more counts. Germline is not matched at one junction end, which may reflect a read error. V and J are TRBV5-1 and TRBJ2-7; no firm D call. The CDR3 consists of 15 residues. Germline V gives CDR1 SGHRS, CDR2 YFSETQ. The CDR3 protein is CASSLGGSLSYEQYF. CDR3 DNA sequence: TGTGCCAGCAGCTTAGGCGGCAGCCTCTCCTACGAGCAGTACTTC.

The chain carries TRBV6-5 and TRBJ2-1; maybe TRBD2 (6 bases). Germline CDR1 is MNHEY and CDR2 is SVGAGI. The CDR3 sequence is 12 residues long. Trimming left V 6 bases short and J 10 bases short, with 13 bases between. CDR3: CASRSLAQEQFF. The CDR3 coding sequence is TGTGCCAGCAGGTCCCTAGCGCAAGAGCAGTTCTTC.

In this sample, this clonotype turned up a few times. The J gene is TRBJ2-4, the V gene TRBV4-1; 8 bases agree with TRBD1. V lost 5 bases, J lost 7 bases, and 7 bases stayed unmatched. This CDR3 region has 14 residues. Germline-derived CDR1 and CDR2 are MGHRA and YSYEKL. This CDR3 is CASSSGGLRNIQYF. Written as DNA, the CDR3 is TGCGCCAGCAGCTCAGGGGGCTTAAGGAACATTCAGTACTTC.

The rearrangement joins TRBV7-8 to TRBJ2-1; D assignment may be TRBD1 or TRBD2 (7 bases each). The germline CDR1 and CDR2 sequences are SGHVS and FQNEAQ. This CDR3 has 16 residues. Trimming removed 2 bases from V and 7 bases from J, with 18 bases in between. CDR3: CASSLLGGGAGNEQFF. Written as DNA, the CDR3 is TGTGCCAGCAGCTTATTGGGAGGGGGCGCAGGGAATGAGCAGTTCTTC.

The rearrangement links TRBV12-3 or TRBV12-4 to TRBJ1-6; 8 bases line up with TRBD1. The CDR3 length is 14 residues. V lost 7 bases to trimming and J lost 10 bases; unmatched junction nucleotides: 9. CDR3 protein: CASTGQGAGSPLHF. CDR3 nucleotides: TGTGCCAGCACCGGCCAGGGGGCTGGATCACCCCTCCACTTT.

This clonotype came up a few times. The J gene is TRBJ2-3, the V gene TRBV12-3 or TRBV12-4; TRBD2 aligns across 11 bases. The CDR3 is 16 amino acids. V gave up 6 bases and J gave up 2 bases; unmatched junction bases: 7. The CDR3 sequence is CASSQGTSGPTDTQYF. The CDR3 DNA reads as TGTGCCAGCAGCCAAGGGACTAGCGGACCCACAGATACGCAGTATTTT.

The V and J genes are TRBV5-1 and TRBJ1-2; D remains ambiguous. The CDR3 sequence is 14 residues long. Germline loops: CDR1 SGHRS, CDR2 YFSETQ. Trimming took 4 bases from V and 8 from J, leaving 18 bases between them. The CDR3 region has the DNA TGCGCCAGCAGCCCAACTTCGACAATTCGAGGCTACACCTTC. As protein: CASSPTSTIRGYTF. Full variable domain (outside the CDR3, taken from reference TRBV5-1 and TRBJ1-2): KAGVTQTPRYLIKTRGQQVTLSCSPISGHRSVSWYQQTPGQGLQFLFEYFSETQRNKGNFPGRFSGRQFSNSRSEMNVSTLELGDSALYLCASSPTSTIRGYTFGSGTRLTVV.

This chain links TRBV12-3 or TRBV12-4 with TRBJ1-2; no reliable D call. The ends were cut back, 4 bases at V and 7 bases at J, with 10 bases in the middle. This CDR3 comprises 12 residues. The CDR3 reads CASSYNGSGYTF. The CDR3 bases are TGTGCCAGCAGTTACAACGGTAGTGGCTACACCTTC.

This clonotype was recorded a few times. The chain employs TRBV3-1 and TRBJ2-1, with unresolved D. The CDR3 length is 11 residues. The V end was cut by 0 bases, the J end by 10 bases, with 4 bases between. Germline V lookup: CDR1 LGHDT, CDR2 YNNKEL (reference sequence). The CDR3 protein is CASSQEAEQFF. In DNA form, the CDR3 reads TGTGCCAGCAGCCAAGAGGCCGAGCAGTTCTTC.

This clonotype showed up just once. This rearrangement joins TRBV5-1 to TRBJ1-4; D remains unclear. The V end lost 0 bases, the J end lost 8 bases, and 11 bases lay between the germline ends. CDR1 SGHRS and CDR2 YFSETQ come from the germline V gene. This CDR3 has 14 residues. The CDR3 region is CASSLGRSGEKLFF. The CDR3 DNA sequence: TGCGCCAGCAGCTTGGGTAGGAGTGGGGAAAAACTGTTTTTT.

The rearrangement uses TRBV4-3 and TRBJ2-1, with D possibly TRBD2 on 6 matching bases. CDR3 size: 18 residues. Trimming left V 3 bases short and J 0 bases short, with 18 bases between. Germline lookup yields CDR1 LGHNA and CDR2 YSLEER. The CDR3 sequence: CASSHLTGRGNSYNEQFF. The CDR3, as DNA: TGCGCCAGCAGCCACCTCACTGGTCGGGGGAACTCCTACAATGAGCAGTTCTTC.

This sequence joins TRBV12-3 or TRBV12-4 and TRBJ2-3, with TRBD2 matching 7 bases. There are 15 residues in the CDR3. With 3 bases clipped from V and 3 bases from J, the junction kept 6 bases outside the gene matches. CDR3 sequence (DNA): TGTGCCAGCAGTTTTGCGGGGGAGATAACAGATACGCAGTATTTT. Amino acid sequence: CASSFAGEITDTQYF.

A remark on this clonotype: The junction does not match germline at one end; this may be a read error. V and J are TRBV10-3 and TRBJ1-1; D gene ambiguous. CDR3 size: 13 residues. Germline values: CDR1 ENHRY, CDR2 SYGVKD. CDR3 sequence reads: CAISEDLNTEAFF. The CDR3 coding sequence is TGTGCCATCAGTGAGGACCTGAATACTGAAGCTTTCTTT.

Ten or more counts support this clonotype. J is TRBJ1-2 and V is TRBV5-5; possible D gene TRBD1, 5 bases. CDR1 is SGHKS, CDR2 YYEKEE, per germline (reference sequence). The CDR3 runs to 14 residues. Trimming took 2 bases from V and 4 from J, leaving 12 bases between them. The CDR3 is CASSLDRGGYGYTF. As DNA, the CDR3 is TGTGCCAGCAGCTTAGATCGGGGCGGCTATGGCTACACCTTC.

The genes are TRBV20-1 and TRBJ2-3; 8 bases match TRBD2. The CDR3 spans 17 residues. The V gene's germline CDR1 is DFQATT and CDR2 SNEGSKA (reference sequence). V lost 0 bases to trimming and J lost 3 bases; unmatched junction nucleotides: 11. CDR3: CSARDAGGWGRTDTQYF. CDR3 sequence (DNA): TGCAGTGCTAGAGACGCGGGGGGCTGGGGTCGTACAGATACGCAGTATTTT.

This clonotype rates as medium-sized. The chain links TRBV7-2 to TRBJ1-2; 8 bases are shared with TRBD1. The CDR3 loop spans 13 amino acids. Trimming at V came to 5 bases and at J to 5 bases, leaving 4 bases not matched to a gene. In germline, CDR1 is SGHTA, CDR2 FQGNSA. CDR3 sequence (DNA): TGTGCCAGCAGCGCCGGACAGGGTTATGGCTACACCTTC. Protein sequence: CASSAGQGYGYTF.

This clonotype was counted between two and nine times. This chain uses TRBV5-1 with TRBJ2-3; weak D call: TRBD2 (6 bases). Between the trimmed V and J ends, which lost 8 bases and 4 bases, there was a span of 17 bases. This CDR3 has 14 residues. Germline V gene data show CDR1 as SGHRS and CDR2 as YFSETQ. CDR3 sequence: CASGGLTSSDTQYF. CDR3 bases: TGCGCCAGTGGGGGACTCACAAGCTCAGATACGCAGTATTTT.

The chain links TRBV6-6 to TRBJ2-5, with D possibly TRBD1 on 5 matching bases. The ends were cut back, 5 bases at V and 6 bases at J, with 25 bases in the middle. Germline lookup yields CDR1 MNHNY and CDR2 SVGAGI (reference sequence). This CDR3 is built from 17 residues. The CDR3, as DNA: TGTGCCAGCAGTCCCGACCCCCTAGGGTTGGGGCCGAAGACCCAGTACTTC. This sequence encodes CASSPDPLGLGPKTQYF.

This chain joins TRBV3-1 and TRBJ1-2, with D perhaps TRBD1 (6 bases). In germline, CDR1 is LGHDT, CDR2 YNNKEL (reference sequence). CDR3 length: 15 amino acids. V lost 3 bases, J lost 3 bases, and 14 bases lay in between. CDR3 sequence (DNA): TGTGCCAGCAGCCACCGGGACACCGGTTACTATGGCTACACCTTC. Residues: CASSHRDTGYYGYTF.

The gene calls are TRBV12-5 and TRBJ2-1; D is undetermined. Germline CDR1 and CDR2: LGHNT and FRNRAP. CDR3 length: 13 amino acids. V was shortened by 4 bases and J by 8 bases, with 12 bases between the two germline ends. The CDR3 bases are TGTGCTAGTGGTTCCTATAGCTTTCATGAGCAGTTCTTC. As protein: CASGSYSFHEQFF.

This clonotype was detected a few times. The CDR3 spells CASSQGRGTQYF. For the CDR3, the DNA is TGTGCCAGCAGCCAAGGGCGAGGGACCCAGTACTTC. V is TRBV4-2 and J is TRBJ2-5, with D unclear. The germline gives CDR1 LGHNA, CDR2 YNFKEQ. The CDR3 loop spans 12 amino acids. V was trimmed by 1 base and J by 7 bases, leaving 7 bases between them.

There are a few counts of this clonotype. V gene TRBV6-2 or TRBV6-3 combines with J gene TRBJ2-3; 8 bases fit TRBD2. The CDR3 has 16 residues. Trimming removed 2 bases from V and 2 bases from J; junction bases left unmatched: 6. The germline CDR1 and CDR2 sequences are MNHEY and SVGEGT. CDR3 sequence (DNA): TGTGCCAGCAGTTACCCCGGGAGGGGAAACACAGATACGCAGTATTTT. Protein: CASSYPGRGNTDTQYF.

The chain uses TRBV6-5 and TRBJ1-6; D gene unclear. The CDR3 runs 21 residues. Deletions cut 0 bases from V and 3 bases from J, with 24 bases between. Per germline, CDR1 MNHEY and CDR2 SVGAGI. The CDR3: CASSYSFEEFNSRDYNSPLHF. CDR3 coding DNA: TGTGCCAGCAGTTACTCTTTTGAGGAGTTCAACAGTAGGGACTATAATTCACCCCTCCACTTT.